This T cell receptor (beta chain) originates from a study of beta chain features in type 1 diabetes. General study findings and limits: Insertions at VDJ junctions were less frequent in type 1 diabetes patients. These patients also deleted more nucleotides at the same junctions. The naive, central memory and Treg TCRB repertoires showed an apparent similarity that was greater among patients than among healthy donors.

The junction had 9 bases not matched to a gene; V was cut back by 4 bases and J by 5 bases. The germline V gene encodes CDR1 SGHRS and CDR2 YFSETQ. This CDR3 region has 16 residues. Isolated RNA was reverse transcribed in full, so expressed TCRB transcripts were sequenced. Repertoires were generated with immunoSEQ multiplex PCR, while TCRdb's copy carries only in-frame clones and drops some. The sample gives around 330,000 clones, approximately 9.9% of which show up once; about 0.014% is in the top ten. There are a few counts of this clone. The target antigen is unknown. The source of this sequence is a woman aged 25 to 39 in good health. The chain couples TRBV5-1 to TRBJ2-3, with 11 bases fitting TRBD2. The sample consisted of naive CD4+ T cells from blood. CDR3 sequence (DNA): TGCGCCAGCAGCATAGAACTAGCGGGAGCTGAAGATACGCAGTATTTT. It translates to CASSIELAGAEDTQYF.